Following are 19 T cell receptor beta chains from one sample sequenced in a study of PD-1 blockade in classical Hodgkin lymphoma. All the patients suffered relapse after autologous stem cell transplantation, and brentuximab vedotin exposure differed. Sequencing used immunoSEQ multiplex PCR; TCRdb keeps in-frame clones, though not all of them. This table has 13,000 to 15,000 clones, more than 75% appearing once. The starting material was peripheral blood mononuclear cells (PBMCs), obtained at baseline. These TCRs come from a human donor with classical Hodgkin lymphoma.

This CDR3 is CASSGPVTAADTQYF. The CDR3 region has the DNA TGTGCCAGCAGTGGCCCGGTGACAGCAGCAGATACGCAGTATTTT. The V gene is TRBV2, the J gene TRBJ2-3; weak D call: TRBD1 (5 bases). This CDR3 region has 15 residues. The V end was cut by 4 bases, the J end by 4 bases, with 15 bases between. Germline V lookup: CDR1 SNHLY, CDR2 FYNNEI.

The chain recombines TRBV11-2 with TRBJ2-1; no definite D call. The CDR3 is 13 residues long. From germline, CDR1 is SGHAT and CDR2 FQNNGV. Trimming shortened V by 3 bases and J by 2 bases, and 5 bases separated the two germline ends. The CDR3 sequence: CASSLVPYNEQFF. In DNA, the CDR3 is TGTGCCAGCAGCTTGGTCCCCTACAATGAGCAGTTCTTC.

The chain couples TRBV5-6 to TRBJ2-1; TRBD1 agrees at 7 bases. The germline gives CDR1 SGHDT, CDR2 YYEEEE. V lost 3 bases and J lost 4; bases outside the gene matches: 7. This CDR3 spans 15 amino acids. CDR3 DNA: TGTGCCAGCAGCTACAGGACAGGTGTGTACAATGAGCAGTTCTTC. Translated: CASSYRTGVYNEQFF.

V is TRBV5-4 and J is TRBJ2-7; no firm D call. Trimming shortened V by 2 bases and J by 2 bases, and 11 bases separated the two germline ends. Germline V gene data show CDR1 as SGHNT and CDR2 as YYREEE (reference sequence). CDR3 size: 14 residues. The CDR3 protein is CASSLPGPPYEQYF. Here the CDR3 DNA reads TGTGCCAGCAGCTTACCAGGCCCGCCCTACGAGCAGTACTTC.

V and J are TRBV10-3 and TRBJ2-5; D unresolved. V lost 1 base, J lost 5 bases, and 5 bases lay in between. The length of the CDR3 is 12 residues. Germline CDR1 ENHRY, CDR2 SYGVKD. The CDR3 reads CAISELRETQYF. In nucleotides, the CDR3 is TGTGCCATCAGTGAGTTGCGGGAGACCCAGTACTTC.

The chain employs TRBV5-1 and TRBJ2-3; no definite D call. This CDR3 region has 16 residues. The V gene lost 0 bases and the J gene lost 0 bases, with 11 bases spanning the gap. Per the germline V gene, CDR1 is SGHRS and CDR2 is YFSETQ. CDR3 bases: TGCGCCAGCAGCTTGGTGGCCGCACGGAGCACAGATACGCAGTATTTT. The encoded protein is CASSLVAARSTDTQYF.

The CDR3 loop reads CASSATSGGRETQYF. As DNA, the CDR3 is TGCGCCAGCAGTGCGACATCCGGGGGCAGGGAGACCCAGTACTTC. The chain couples TRBV4-3 to TRBJ2-5; D assignment may be TRBD1 or TRBD2 (6 bases each). Deletions cut 6 bases from V and 5 bases from J, with 19 bases between. The CDR3 length is 15 residues. CDR1 and CDR2 from the germline V gene are LGHNA and YSLEER.

The CDR3 is CASSPGTSGVRQETQYF. CDR3 coding DNA: TGTGCCAGTAGTCCCGGGACTAGCGGGGTCAGACAGGAGACCCAGTACTTC. This chain links TRBV19 with TRBJ2-5, with 13 bases identical to TRBD2. CDR1 and CDR2 (germline): LNHDA, SQIVND (reference sequence). The V and J ends lost 5 bases and 5 bases, in that order; junction bases with no gene match: 11. CDR3 length: 17 residues.

The rearrangement uses TRBV7-9 and TRBJ2-7; D tentatively fits TRBD1 or TRBD2 (6 bases each). V was cut by 1 base and J by 6 bases, with 10 bases left in between. CDR3 length equals 13 residues. CDR1 is SEHNR, CDR2 FQNEAQ, per germline (reference sequence). The CDR3 sequence is CASSLEGGGEQYF. Here the CDR3 DNA reads TGTGCCAGCAGCTTAGAAGGGGGAGGCGAGCAGTACTTC.

CDR3 in DNA: TGTGCCAGCAGCTTAGTCGGACAGGGTCGAGGTGAAGCTTTCTTT. This translates into CASSLVGQGRGEAFF. V and J are TRBV7-9 and TRBJ1-1, with 8 nucleotides matching TRBD1. CDR3 length: 15 residues. The germline gives CDR1 SEHNR, CDR2 FQNEAQ (reference sequence). The J segment lost 7 bases and the V segment lost 1 base, leaving 8 bases of the junction unmatched.

The chain has TRBV29-1 and TRBJ1-1; maybe TRBD1 (6 bases). The CDR3 is made up of 12 amino acids. V was shortened by 2 bases and J by 7 bases, with 11 bases between the two germline ends. Germline lookup yields CDR1 SQVTM and CDR2 ANQGSEA. The CDR3 coding sequence is TGCAGCGTTGAACTGGGGGCCTTTGAAGCTTTCTTT. It codes for CSVELGAFEAFF.

The chain uses TRBV30 and TRBJ1-5; D is undetermined. Germline V CDR1 and CDR2: GTSNPN, SVGIG (reference sequence). The V gene lost 6 bases and the J gene lost 2 bases, with 11 bases spanning the gap. The CDR3 is made up of 13 amino acids. The CDR3 loop is CACRDGGNQPQHF. The CDR3 region has the DNA TGTGCCTGTCGCGACGGGGGCAATCAGCCCCAGCATTTT.

The chain joins TRBV2 to TRBJ1-2, with no clear D. Trimming removed 5 bases at V and 8 bases at J, with 9 bases between. The CDR3 length is 11 residues. The germline CDR1 and CDR2 sequences are SNHLY and FYNNEI. The CDR3 region is CASSYSEGYTF. CDR3 DNA: TGTGCCAGCAGTTACAGCGAAGGCTACACCTTC. Together with reference TRBV2 and TRBJ1-2, the CDR3 gives the full variable domain: EPEVTQTPSHQVTQMGQEVILRCVPISNHLYFYWYRQILGQKVEFLVSFYNNEISEKSEIFDDQFSVERPDGSNFTLKIRSTKLEDSAMYFCASSYSEGYTFGSGTRLTVV.

This clone came up a few times. The rearrangement uses TRBV30 and TRBJ1-4; D is undetermined. Trimming left V 6 bases short and J 0 bases short, with 8 bases between. From germline, CDR1 is GTSNPN and CDR2 SVGIG (reference sequence). The CDR3 sequence is 13 residues long. This CDR3 is CACSDATNEKLFF. Here the CDR3 DNA reads TGTGCCTGTTCGGATGCAACTAATGAAAAACTGTTTTTT. The entire variable domain, with the rest obtained from reference TRBV30 and TRBJ1-4, is as follows: SQTIHQWPATLVQPVGSPLSLECTVEGTSNPNLYWYRQAAGRGLQLLFYSVGIGQISSEVPQNLSASRPQDRQFILSSKKLLLSDSGFYLCACSDATNEKLFFGSGTQLSVL.

This clone turned up a few times. This chain uses TRBV4-1 with TRBJ1-1, with 12 bases identical to TRBD1. CDR1 is MGHRA and CDR2 is YSYEKL in the germline V gene. J lost 6 bases, V lost 8 bases, and 10 bases had no gene match. The CDR3 contains 15 residues. The DNA of the CDR3 is TGCGCCAGCGGTCCCCGGGACAGGGGGCTCCCTGAAGCTTTCTTT. It encodes CASGPRDRGLPEAFF.

The V gene is TRBV7-2, the J gene TRBJ2-3; 8 positions agree with TRBD2. Trimming cost V 7 bases and J 2 bases; bases outside gene matches: 8. The CDR3 totals 15 residues. Germline-derived CDR1 and CDR2 are SGHTA and FQGNSA. CDR3 loop: CASTLGLANTDTQYF. CDR3 sequence (DNA): TGTGCCAGCACCCTAGGACTAGCCAACACAGATACGCAGTATTTT. Full variable domain (remainder filled in from reference TRBV7-2 and TRBJ2-3): GAGVSQSPSNKVTEKGKDVELRCDPISGHTALYWYRQSLGQGLEFLIYFQGNSAPDKSGLPSDRFSAERTGGSVSTLTIQRTQQEDSAVYLCASTLGLANTDTQYFGPGTRLTVL.

V and J are TRBV5-6 and TRBJ2-2; tentatively, D is TRBD1 (5 bases). The CDR3 runs to 16 residues. Trimming shortened V by 1 base and J by 1 base, and 11 bases separated the two germline ends. The germline V gene encodes CDR1 SGHDT and CDR2 YYEEEE. CDR3 nucleotide sequence: TGTGCCAGCAGCTTGATCCCAACAGGGAACACCGGGGAGCTGTTTTTT. This sequence encodes CASSLIPTGNTGELFF.

J is TRBJ2-3 and V is TRBV6-4, with D possibly being TRBD2 (7 bases). In germline, CDR1 is MRHNA, CDR2 SNTAGT. V was clipped by 6 bases and J by 2 bases, with 15 bases between them. The length of the CDR3 is 15 residues. The CDR3 DNA is TGTGCCAGCAGCCCCGGGGGGCAGGACACAGATACGCAGTATTTT. Residues: CASSPGGQDTDTQYF.

Turning to this clone: The sample carries other DNA sequences with the same CDR3. The chain joins TRBV29-1 to TRBJ1-2, with a weak D call TRBD1 (5 bases). The V and J ends lost 7 bases and 6 bases respectively, with 15 bases between them. The CDR3 has 12 amino acids. CDR1 is SQVTM, CDR2 ANQGSEA, per germline. The CDR3 loop reads CSGGGRGDGYTF. CDR3 nucleotide sequence: TGCAGCGGGGGTGGGAGGGGTGATGGCTACACCTTC.